This T cell receptor (beta chain) was profiled in a study of cytotoxic CD8 clonotypes in ibrutinib-treated CLL. Measured with immunoSEQ multiplex PCR; TCRdb has only the in-frame clones, and not every one. The repertoire includes 200,000 to 250,000 clones, roughly three quarters of them detected once, and approximately 5.9% sits in the top ten. The CDR3 sequence is 15 residues long. Trimming removed 5 bases from V and 3 bases from J, with 16 bases in between. The germline CDR1 and CDR2 sequences are SGHTA and FQGNSA. The specimen comprised PBMCs, sampled after 12 months of ibrutinib treatment. The V call is TRBV7-2, the J call TRBJ2-5, with D possibly being TRBD1 (5 bases). This TCR was sampled from a human donor with chronic lymphocytic leukemia. CDR3 in DNA: TGTGCCAGCAGCCTAGGAAAGGGGTTGGAAGAGACCCAGTACTTC. It translates to CASSLGKGLEETQYF.